The 10 T cell receptor beta chains below were found in one sample sequenced in a study of CD8 T cell repertoires and HIV-1 epitope variants. Libraries were prepared by immunoSEQ multiplex PCR; TCRdb keeps only in-frame clonotypes and omits some of them. The sample yields several thousand clones, approximately 67% seen once. These receptors' antigens are unknown. The sample comprised cultured CD8+ T cells derived from PBMCs. Receptor source: a male donor with HIV.

This clone was picked up a small number of times. J is TRBJ1-2 and V is TRBV10-3; a possible D gene is TRBD1 (6 bases). This CDR3 has 16 residues. Germline lookup yields CDR1 ENHRY and CDR2 SYGVKD. V lost 5 bases and J lost 6, with 22 bases in between. In DNA, the CDR3 is TGTGCCATCAGTCCTCAACTCGGAGAGGGGGTAAATGGCTACACCTTC. Its protein product is CAISPQLGEGVNGYTF.

The rearrangement joins TRBV11-2 to TRBJ2-1; D uncertain. V was pared by 1 base and J by 0 bases, with 4 bases between. CDR3 length: 14 residues. Germline V gene sequence: CDR1 SGHAT, CDR2 FQNNGV. CDR3: CASSLVDSYNEQFF. The CDR3, as DNA: TGTGCCAGCAGCTTAGTGGACTCCTACAATGAGCAGTTCTTC.

The gene calls are TRBV10-3 and TRBJ2-5; possible D gene TRBD1, 5 bases. V lost 0 bases, J lost 5 bases, and 10 bases lay in between. Per the germline V gene, CDR1 is ENHRY and CDR2 is SYGVKD. The CDR3 has 14 amino acids. The CDR3 coding sequence is TGTGCCATCAGTGAGTCCACGGACAAGGAGACCCAGTACTTC. Its protein is CAISESTDKETQYF.

The chain carries TRBV7-6 and TRBJ2-5; 7 bases fit TRBD2. V was clipped by 1 base and J by 1 base; unmatched bases: 0. Germline CDR1 and CDR2: SGHVS and FNYEAQ. The CDR3 runs 14 residues. The CDR3 is CASSLGGGQETQYF. The CDR3 DNA reads as TGTGCCAGCAGCTTAGGGGGGGGCCAAGAGACCCAGTACTTC.

This clone was detected only once. The chain links TRBV28 to TRBJ1-2; 10 nucleotides align to TRBD1. Per the germline V gene, CDR1 is MDHEN and CDR2 is SYDVKM. Germline trimming cut 6 bases from V and 8 bases from J; bases unmatched to any gene: 9. This CDR3 is built from 14 residues. Written as DNA, the CDR3 is TGTGCCAGCAGGACCTGGACAGGGGGAAAGGGCTACACCTTC. It yields the protein CASRTWTGGKGYTF.

The chain is built from TRBV6-5 and TRBJ2-7; maybe TRBD2 (6 bases). V was cut by 0 bases and J by 6 bases, with 12 bases left in between. Per the germline V gene, CDR1 is MNHEY and CDR2 is SVGAGI. CDR3 length: 14 amino acids. For the CDR3, the DNA is TGTGCCAGCAGTTACTCCCAGGGAGGTTCCGAGCAGTACTTC. The encoded protein is CASSYSQGGSEQYF.

This clone is labeled large. The genes are TRBV7-9 and TRBJ1-5; D remains ambiguous. The length of the CDR3 is 14 residues. V was clipped by 5 bases and J by 0 bases, with 8 bases between them. Germline lookup yields CDR1 SEHNR and CDR2 FQNEAQ (reference sequence). CDR3 loop: CASSPSYSNQPQHF. DNA for the CDR3: TGTGCCAGCAGCCCGAGCTATAGCAATCAGCCCCAGCATTTT.

J is TRBJ1-2 and V is TRBV5-6, with D maybe TRBD1 (6 bases). CDR3 size: 13 residues. Germline V gives CDR1 SGHDT, CDR2 YYEEEE. Trimming pared 4 bases from V and 4 bases from J, leaving 11 bases between. CDR3 residues: CASSPGQTYGYTF. The CDR3 nucleotides are TGTGCCAGCAGCCCGGGACAAACCTATGGCTACACCTTC.

The rearrangement uses TRBV21-1 and TRBJ2-5. TRBV21-1 is a pseudogene locus. This CDR3 region has 21 residues. The CDR3 DNA sequence: TGTGCCAGCAGCAATGACCCAAGGGACAGGGCGGGAGGGAGGCCCCAGGAGACCCAGTACTTC. As protein: CASSNDPRDRAGGRPQETQYF.

The chain recombines TRBV28 with TRBJ1-5; D remains ambiguous. The germline gives CDR1 MDHEN, CDR2 SYDVKM. V lost 5 bases, J lost 3 bases, and 14 bases lay in between. This CDR3 region has 15 residues. The chain's CDR3 is CASSPDKDPNQPQHF. As DNA, the CDR3 is TGTGCCAGCAGTCCTGACAAAGACCCCAATCAGCCCCAGCATTTT. Full variable domain (remainder filled in from reference TRBV28 and TRBJ1-5): DVKVTQSSRYLVKRTGEKVFLECVQDMDHENMFWYRQDPGLGLRLIYFSYDVKMKEKGDIPEGYSVSREKKERFSLILESASTNQTSMYLCASSPDKDPNQPQHFGDGTRLSIL.